These 6 T cell receptor beta chains were all obtained from the same sample, sequenced in a study of monozygotic twins with inflammatory bowel disease. For each CDR3 protein, TCRdb gives one entry from its re-call of the 5' RACE reads, without DNA. The clone table shows about 160,000 distinct CDR3 sequences, with the ten largest holding 2.4%. Sequenced input: blood. Every receptor here comes from a human donor with ulcerative colitis or Crohn's disease, or a healthy co-twin of an affected twin (not recorded which).

This chain connects TRBV4-1 to TRBJ1-1; TCRdb outputs TRBD1, but without DNA this stays unchecked. Germline V gene lookup returns CDR1 MGHRA and CDR2 YSYEKL. The CDR3 has 15 residues. CDR3 sequence reads: CASSQAERGYTEAFF.

The chain carries TRBV20-1 and TRBJ1-1; the D call of TRBD1 rests on TCRdb alone, since no DNA is present to check it. The CDR3 is made up of 12 amino acids. Germline lookup yields CDR1 DFQATT and CDR2 SNEGSKA (reference sequence). CDR3 amino acids: CSARIRALEAFF.

The chain joins TRBV7-8 to TRBJ2-7; TCRdb gives TRBD1 as the D gene, but with no DNA this cannot be confirmed. The CDR3 is 16 residues long. Germline loops: CDR1 SGHVS, CDR2 FQNEAQ. This chain's CDR3 is CASSHNDRGGTYEQYF.

The V call is TRBV20-1, the J call TRBJ2-1; TCRdb selects TRBD1, and the lack of DNA leaves this call unchecked. The CDR3 contains 13 residues. Germline values: CDR1 DFQATT, CDR2 SNEGSKA (reference sequence). CDR3 residues: CSARDGREYEQFF.

The gene calls are TRBV6-2 or TRBV6-3 and TRBJ1-6; the D call from TCRdb, TRBD1, cannot be confirmed without DNA. The CDR3 runs to 14 residues. From germline, CDR1 is MNHEY and CDR2 SVGEGT. The CDR3 spells CASSSRGWNSPLHF.

V is TRBV7-2 and J is TRBJ2-2; there is no DNA to check the TCRdb D call of TRBD1. CDR1 and CDR2 from the germline V gene are SGHTA and FQGNSA. This CDR3 is built from 17 residues. CDR3 residues: CASSLNRGFLGTGELFF. The full variable domain, in which reference TRBV7-2 and TRBJ2-2 provide the parts outside the CDR3, is GAGVSQSPSNKVTEKGKDVELRCDPISGHTALYWYRQSLGQGLEFLIYFQGNSAPDKSGLPSDRFSAERTGGSVSTLTIQRTQQEDSAVYLCASSLNRGFLGTGELFFGEGSRLTVL.